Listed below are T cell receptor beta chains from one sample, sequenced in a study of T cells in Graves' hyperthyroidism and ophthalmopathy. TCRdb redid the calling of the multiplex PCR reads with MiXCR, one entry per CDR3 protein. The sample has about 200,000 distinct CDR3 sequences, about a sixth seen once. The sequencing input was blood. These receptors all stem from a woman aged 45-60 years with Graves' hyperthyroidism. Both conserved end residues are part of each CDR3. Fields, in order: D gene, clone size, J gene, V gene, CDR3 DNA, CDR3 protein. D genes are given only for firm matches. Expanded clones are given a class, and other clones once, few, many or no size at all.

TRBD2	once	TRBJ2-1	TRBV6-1	TGTGCCAGCAGTACACAGCGGGAGGGGAATGAGCAGTTCTTC	CASSTQREGNEQFF
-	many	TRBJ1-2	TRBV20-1	TGCAGTGCTAGTTTTCGGGACATCGCTATTGACTATGGCTACACCTTC	CSASFRDIAIDYGYTF
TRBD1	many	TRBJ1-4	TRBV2	TGTGCCAGCAGTGAGGGTCGACAGGGGGAAAAACTGTTTTTT	CASSEGRQGEKLFF
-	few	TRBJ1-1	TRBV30	TGTGCCTGGAGTCCCTCTCGCACTGAAGCTTTCTTT	CAWSPSRTEAFF
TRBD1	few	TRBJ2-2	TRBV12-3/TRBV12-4	TGTGCCAGCACCATTGGGGGACAGGGGGCGCGGACCGGGGAGCTGTTTTTT	CASTIGGQGARTGELFF
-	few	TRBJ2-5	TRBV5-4	TGTGCCAGCAGCTTGGTGGAGGGTAGGGCGACCCAAGAGACCCAGTACTTC	CASSLVEGRATQETQYF
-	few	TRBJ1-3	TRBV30	TGTGCCTGGACGGGGTACAATACTGGAAACACCATATATTTT	CAWTGYNTGNTIYF
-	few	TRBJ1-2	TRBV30	TGTGCCTGGAGCTTTCATGACCCCCCCTATCGAGGCTACACCTTC	CAWSFHDPPYRGYTF
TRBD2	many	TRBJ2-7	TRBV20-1	TGCAGTGCGTCTAGCGGAAGCTACGAGCAGTACTTC	CSASSGSYEQYF
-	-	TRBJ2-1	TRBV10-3	TGTGCCATCAGTGTTTTAAACAATGAGCAGTTCTTC	CAISVLNNEQFF
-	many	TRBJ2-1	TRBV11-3	TGTGCCAGCAGAGCGGAATACAATGAGCAGTTCTTC	CASRAEYNEQFF
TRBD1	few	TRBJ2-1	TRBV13	TGTGCCAGCAGCGAAAGGGGACAGAGCTCCTACAATGAGCAGTTCTTC	CASSERGQSSYNEQFF
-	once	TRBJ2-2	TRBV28	TGTGCCTCCCGCATCGGGACAAGAGATACCGGGGAGCTGTTTTTT	CASRIGTRDTGELFF
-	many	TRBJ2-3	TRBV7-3	TGTGCCAGCAGCTTAGACGGGTACCGGGGAGATACGCAGTATTTT	CASSLDGYRGDTQYF
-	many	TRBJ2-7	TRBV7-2	TGTGCCAGCAGCCCGATAAGGTCAGGGGGGGCGTCCGAGCAGTACTTC	CASSPIRSGGASEQYF
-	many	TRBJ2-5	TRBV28	TGTGCCAGCAGTTTGGCTGACAGTAGGGGAGAGACCCAGTACTTC	CASSLADSRGETQYF
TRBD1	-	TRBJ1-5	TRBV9	TGTGCCAGCAGCGTAGACCCCCAGGGGGATCAGCCCCAGCATTTT	CASSVDPQGDQPQHF
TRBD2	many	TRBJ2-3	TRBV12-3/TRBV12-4	TGTGCCAGCAGGTATAGCGGGACTACGCAGTATTTT	CASRYSGTTQYF
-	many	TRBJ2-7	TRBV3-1	TGTGCCAGCAGCCAGGGTTACGAGCAGTACTTC	CASSQGYEQYF
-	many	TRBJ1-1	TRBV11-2	TGTGCCAGCAGCTTAGGAAGGATAAACACTGAAGCTTTCTTT	CASSLGRINTEAFF
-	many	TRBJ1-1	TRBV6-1	TGTGCCAGCAGTACTAATCCGGTGAACACTGAAGCTTTCTTT	CASSTNPVNTEAFF
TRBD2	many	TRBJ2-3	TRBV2	TGTGCCAGCAAGCTAGCGGCTCAGGGTACGCAGTATTTT	CASKLAAQGTQYF
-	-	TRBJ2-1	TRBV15	TGTGCCACCTTGGGACCTTCGGGCCATGAGCAGTTCTTC	CATLGPSGHEQFF
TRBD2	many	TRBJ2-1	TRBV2	TGTGCCAGCAGAAAGGGACTAGCGGGTAGCAATGAGCAGTTCTTC	CASRKGLAGSNEQFF
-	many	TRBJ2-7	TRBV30	TGTGCCTGGAGCCTTCTTGGGGGTTACGAGCAGTACTTC	CAWSLLGGYEQYF
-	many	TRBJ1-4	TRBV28	TGTGCCAGCAGTTTTCAGAGGGCTGAAAAACTGTTTTTT	CASSFQRAEKLFF
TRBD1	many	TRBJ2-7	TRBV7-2	TGTGCCAGCAGCCCGAACCGGGACAGAGACTACGAGCAGTACTTC	CASSPNRDRDYEQYF
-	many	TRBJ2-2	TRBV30	TGTGCCTGGAGTAGACTAACGAACACCGGGGAGCTGTTTTTT	CAWSRLTNTGELFF
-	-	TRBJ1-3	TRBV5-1	TGCGCCAGCAGCTTGGCCTACGGAAACACCATATATTTT	CASSLAYGNTIYF
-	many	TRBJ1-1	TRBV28	TGTGCCAGCAGTCATACACAGGGGAACACTGAAGCTTTCTTT	CASSHTQGNTEAFF
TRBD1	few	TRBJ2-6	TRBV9	TGTGCCAGCAGCGTAGCCGGGACAGGTCGTCCTGGGGCCAACGTCCTGACTTTC	CASSVAGTGRPGANVLTF
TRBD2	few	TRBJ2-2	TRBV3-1	TGTGCCAGCAGCCGAGGGACTAGCGGGAAACAAAAAGGGGAGCTGTTTTTT	CASSRGTSGKQKGELFF
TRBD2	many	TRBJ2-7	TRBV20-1	TGCAGTGCTGAGGCCCCGGGACTAGCCTCCTACGAGCAGTACTTC	CSAEAPGLASYEQYF
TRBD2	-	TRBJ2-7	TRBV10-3	TGTGCCATCAGTGAGTTGGGCGGGAGTTCGTACGAGCAGTACTTC	CAISELGGSSYEQYF
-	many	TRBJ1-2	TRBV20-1	TGCAGTGCTACCAGACGGCAAAGCGGCTATGGCTACACCTTC	CSATRRQSGYGYTF
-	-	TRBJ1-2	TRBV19	TGTGCCAGTAGTATGACAGGTTGGATCGGCTACACCTTC	CASSMTGWIGYTF
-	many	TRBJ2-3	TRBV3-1	TGTGCCAGCAGCCCCCGCCTAGCAGACACAGATACGCAGTATTTT	CASSPRLADTDTQYF
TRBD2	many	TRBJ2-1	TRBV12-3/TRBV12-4	TGTGCCAGCAGTACTAGCGGGGGGAGGATAAATGAGCAGTTCTTC	CASSTSGGRINEQFF
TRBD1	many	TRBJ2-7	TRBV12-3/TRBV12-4	TGTGCCAGCAGTGGACAGGTCCTTAGCACCTACGAGCAGTACTTC	CASSGQVLSTYEQYF
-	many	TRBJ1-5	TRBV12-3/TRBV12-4	TGTGCCAGCAGTTTGGGACAACTATATCAGCCCCAGCATTTT	CASSLGQLYQPQHF
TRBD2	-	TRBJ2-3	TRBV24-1	TGTGCCACCAGTGACCTCGGAACTAGCGGGAGGTGGGCAGATACGCAGTATTTT	CATSDLGTSGRWADTQYF
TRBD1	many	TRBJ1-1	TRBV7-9	TGTGCCAGCGGCCTAGGGACAGCCACTGAAGCTTTCTTT	CASGLGTATEAFF